The entry below describes one TCR beta chain. The antigen is not known. This CDR3 has 14 residues. Deletions cut 3 bases from V and 6 bases from J, with 12 bases between. CDR1 is MDHEN, CDR2 SYDVKM, per germline. The data are from a study of Ad26.COV2.S vaccination and SARS-CoV-2 variants. Study background: Donor allocation was to the COV1001 Ad26.COV2.S trial arm. Findings of the study overall: Breadth, reportedly substantial, characterized the spike-specific CD8+ and CD4+ T cell responses after vaccination. Measurement of non-spike TCR breadth gave similar results in vaccine and placebo recipients.

Sequencing used immunoSEQ multiplex PCR; TCRdb keeps in-frame clones, though not all of them. The sample holds about 320,000 clones, roughly 90% seen once. As for treatment: 15 to 20 received Ad26.COV2.S at low or high dose, single or two shots; 5 received placebo; per-sample allocation not given. Collection of the samples took place on day 63 after the first injection of vaccine or placebo. SARS-CoV-2 spike from the Wuhan strain was encoded by the vaccine, an Ad26 vector. The sequence was collected from a person between 18 and 65 years old who received the Ad26.COV2.S COVID-19 vaccine or a placebo. V usage is TRBV28 and J usage is TRBJ1-5; the D gene is possibly TRBD1 (5 bases). This specimen consisted of peripheral blood, obtained in a trial of Ad26.COV2.S vaccine versus placebo. The CDR3 loop reads CASSFGAGFQPQHF. As DNA, the CDR3 is TGTGCCAGCAGTTTTGGGGCAGGGTTTCAGCCCCAGCATTTT.